The 6 T cell receptor beta chains below were found in one sample sequenced in a study of beta chain features in type 1 diabetes. Expressed TCRB transcripts were sequenced, since all the RNA that had been isolated was reverse transcribed. Assay used: immunoSEQ multiplex PCR; TCRdb lists only in-frame clones, some missing. The sample shows 100,000 to 150,000 clones, roughly 10% of them seen only once. No cognate antigen is known for these TCRs. Study-level results: There was a moderate but significant shortening of TCRB CDR3s in all four CD4+ subsets of Type 1 diabetes patients.

What was sequenced was central memory CD4+ T cells from blood. Source of these receptors: a man aged 25-40 years with type 1 diabetes.

This clone was observed a handful of times. This sequence joins TRBV30 and TRBJ1-5; TRBD1 is a possible D gene (6 bases). Germline V CDR1 and CDR2: GTSNPN, SVGIG (reference sequence). The V and J ends lost 2 bases and 7 bases respectively, with 12 bases between them. The CDR3 runs to 13 residues. As DNA, the CDR3 is TGTGCCTGGAGTCAAGGGGGGGACCAGCCCCAGCATTTT. Amino acid sequence: CAWSQGGDQPQHF.

This clone was observed a handful of times. This chain links TRBV29-1 with TRBJ2-3, with D possibly matching TRBD2 (6 bases). The length of the CDR3 is 13 residues. Germline V gives CDR1 SQVTM, CDR2 ANQGSEA. V was clipped by 4 bases and J by 4 bases, with 12 bases between them. The CDR3 nucleotides are TGCAGCGTTGGGCTCGGGGAGGCAGATACGCAGTATTTT. The encoded protein is CSVGLGEADTQYF.

Only a few counts were recorded for this clone. V is TRBV5-1 and J is TRBJ2-1; 8 nucleotides agree with TRBD2. The CDR3 is 16 residues long. Looked up from germline, CDR1 is SGHRS and CDR2 is YFSETQ. With V trimmed by 0 bases and J by 5 bases, 7 bases remained unmatched. CDR3 nucleotides: TGCGCCAGCAGCTTGGGGCCAAGCGGGGGAGACAATGAGCAGTTCTTC. Translating it yields CASSLGPSGGDNEQFF.

There are a few counts of this clone. The V and J genes are TRBV2 and TRBJ1-2; D is possibly TRBD1 (5 bases). Germline V lookup: CDR1 SNHLY, CDR2 FYNNEI. With 5 bases removed from V and 0 bases from J, the gap between germline ends came to 10 bases. The CDR3 loop spans 14 amino acids. In nucleotides, the CDR3 is TGTGCCAGCAGTACTTGGGACTCTAACTATGGCTACACCTTC. Translation gives CASSTWDSNYGYTF. The entire variable domain, with the rest obtained from reference TRBV2 and TRBJ1-2, is as follows: EPEVTQTPSHQVTQMGQEVILRCVPISNHLYFYWYRQILGQKVEFLVSFYNNEISEKSEIFDDQFSVERPDGSNFTLKIRSTKLEDSAMYFCASSTWDSNYGYTFGSGTRLTVV.

The chain uses TRBV29-1 and TRBJ2-1; maybe TRBD2 (5 bases). CDR1 SQVTM and CDR2 ANQGSEA come from the germline V gene. Trimming left V 6 bases short and J 7 bases short, with 13 bases between. The CDR3 is 12 amino acids. The CDR3 reads CSVSTLANEQFF. The CDR3 DNA reads TGCAGCGTGTCCACCCTAGCAAATGAGCAGTTCTTC.

V is TRBV29-1 and J is TRBJ2-2, with D perhaps matching TRBD1 (6 bases). V gave up 7 bases and J gave up 6 bases, with 15 bases separating them. Germline CDR1 is SQVTM and CDR2 is ANQGSEA. This CDR3 contains 13 residues. CDR3 DNA sequence: TGCAGCGGACTGGGGGCTGGGGCCGGGGAGCTGTTTTTT. Its protein is CSGLGAGAGELFF.